This T cell receptor (beta chain) was identified in a study of shared clonotypes between healthy human individuals. Study-wide findings and caveats: It was the non-shared clonotypes that had lower generation probabilities than clonotypes shared by all four donors.

Turning to this clone: The antigen is unknown.

V was pared by 3 bases and J by 6 bases, with 6 bases of the junction left unmatched. The CDR3 loop spans 14 amino acids. Germline values: CDR1 SQVTM, CDR2 ANQGSEA. Original methodology: ImmunoSEQ only sent back junction sequences with no quality scores, so filtering was done differently. Some clones are missing from TCRdb's copy, which holds only in-frame ones; the method was immunoSEQ multiplex PCR. V and J calls and clone size come straight from that table; D and trimming were deduced from the DNA. The data hold over 1.4 million clones, with approximately 96% observed a single time. This chain uses TRBV29-1 with TRBJ2-3; TRBD2 matches at 10 bases. This TCR was sampled from a man aged 25-40 years in good health. Sequenced input: naive CD4+ T cells sorted from blood. Subset described: CD45RA+ positively selected. The CDR3 is CSVEVSSGSDTQYF. Here the CDR3 DNA reads TGCAGCGTTGAGGTCTCTAGCGGGAGTGATACGCAGTATTTT.